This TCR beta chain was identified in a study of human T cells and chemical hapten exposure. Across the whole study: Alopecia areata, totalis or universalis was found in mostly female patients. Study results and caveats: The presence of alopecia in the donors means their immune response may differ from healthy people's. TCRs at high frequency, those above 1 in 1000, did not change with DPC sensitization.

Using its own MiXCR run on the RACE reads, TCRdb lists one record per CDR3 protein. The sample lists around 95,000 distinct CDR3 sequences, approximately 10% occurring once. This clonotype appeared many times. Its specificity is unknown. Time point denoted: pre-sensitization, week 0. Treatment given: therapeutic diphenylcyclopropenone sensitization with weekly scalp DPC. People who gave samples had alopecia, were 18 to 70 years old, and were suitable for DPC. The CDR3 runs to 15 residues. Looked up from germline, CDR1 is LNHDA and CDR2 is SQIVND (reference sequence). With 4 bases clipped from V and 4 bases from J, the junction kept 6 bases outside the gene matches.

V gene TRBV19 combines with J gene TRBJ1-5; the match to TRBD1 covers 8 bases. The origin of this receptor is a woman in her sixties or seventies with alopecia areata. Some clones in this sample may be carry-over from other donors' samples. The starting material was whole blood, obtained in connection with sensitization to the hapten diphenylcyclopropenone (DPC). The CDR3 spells CASSTGTGGNQPQHF. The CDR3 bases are TGTGCCAGTAGTACCGGGACAGGAGGGAATCAGCCCCAGCATTTT.